Shown below are 27 T cell receptor beta chains from a single sample sequenced in a study of T cell changes during pregnancy in multiple sclerosis. TCRdb's table, derived via immunoSEQ multiplex PCR, lists solely in-frame clones and lacks some. This sample has 65,000 to 90,000 clones, with around 90% found just once. The specimen comprised PBMCs, sampled in the first trimester of pregnancy. The receptors shown here come from a female donor in good health, serving as a control in a pregnancy study. Some clones in this sample may be carry-over from other donors' samples.

The chain couples TRBV23-1 to TRBJ1-4, with 7 bases that match TRBD1. TRBV23-1 is filed as an ORF, its function uncertain. The ends lost 3 bases at V and 8 bases at J; junction bases unmatched: 6. This CDR3 region has 14 residues. In DNA, the CDR3 is TGCGCCAGCAGTCACGACAGGGCTTGGGAAAAACTGTTTTTT. Translated: CASSHDRAWEKLFF.

This clone came up many times. V usage is TRBV15 and J usage is TRBJ1-3; TRBD1 might be the D (5 bases). CDR3 length: 14 residues. The germline gives CDR1 LNHNV, CDR2 YYDKDF (reference sequence). Trimming removed 5 bases from V and 1 base from J, with 9 bases in between. The CDR3 loop reads CATSPRGSGNTIYF. The CDR3 coding sequence is TGTGCCACCAGCCCTCGGGGGTCTGGAAACACCATATATTTT. The full variable domain, with the rest looked up from reference TRBV15 and TRBJ1-3, is DAMVIQNPRYQVTQFGKPVTLSCSQTLNHNVMYWYQQKSSQAPKLLFHYYDKDFNNEADTPDNFQSRRPNTSFCFLDIRSPGLGDTAMYLCATSPRGSGNTIYFGEGSWLTVV.

This clone was seen repeatedly, ten times or more. The chain is built from TRBV6-6 and TRBJ2-1; 11 bases map to TRBD1. This CDR3 has 14 residues. V gave up 6 bases and J gave up 6 bases; unmatched junction bases: 4. Germline V lookup: CDR1 MNHNY, CDR2 SVGAGI (reference sequence). The CDR3 loop reads CASRPGTGGNEQFF. CDR3 DNA sequence: TGTGCCAGCAGACCCGGGACAGGGGGCAATGAGCAGTTCTTC.

This CDR3 is CASSGLTGSYNEQFF. CDR3 nucleotide sequence: TGTGCCAGCAGTGGTCTGACGGGTTCCTACAATGAGCAGTTCTTC. This chain joins TRBV2 and TRBJ2-1; D call uncertain. Trimming took 4 bases from V and 1 from J, leaving 11 bases between them. CDR3 length: 15 amino acids. Germline CDR1 is SNHLY and CDR2 is FYNNEI.

The J gene is TRBJ2-1, the V gene TRBV7-2, with D possibly matching TRBD2 (5 bases). The V end lost 2 bases, the J end lost 4 bases, and 12 bases lay between the germline ends. CDR1 is SGHTA, CDR2 FQGNSA, per germline. CDR3 length: 15 residues. The CDR3 coding sequence is TGTGCCAGCAGCTTACTATATAGCGTATACAATGAGCAGTTCTTC. This encodes CASSLLYSVYNEQFF. Combining the CDR3 with reference TRBV7-2 and TRBJ2-1 gives the whole variable domain GAGVSQSPSNKVTEKGKDVELRCDPISGHTALYWYRQSLGQGLEFLIYFQGNSAPDKSGLPSDRFSAERTGGSVSTLTIQRTQQEDSAVYLCASSLLYSVYNEQFFGPGTRLTVL.

The chain is built from TRBV6-5 and TRBJ1-5; 7 nucleotides line up with TRBD1. With V trimmed by 6 bases and J by 7 bases, 6 bases remained unmatched. The germline V gene encodes CDR1 MNHEY and CDR2 SVGAGI. CDR3 size: 13 residues. CDR3 in DNA: TGTGCCAGCAGAGGACAGGTCAGCCAGCCCCAGCATTTT. It translates to CASRGQVSQPQHF.

In this sample, this clone turned up once. The chain joins TRBV28 to TRBJ2-7; 10 bases agree with TRBD2. The V segment lost 5 bases and the J segment 0 bases; nucleotides outside the gene matches: 4. The CDR3 is made up of 15 amino acids. CDR1 is MDHEN and CDR2 is SYDVKM in the germline V gene. CDR3 sequence: CASSPWTSGSYEQYF. CDR3 coding DNA: TGTGCCAGCAGTCCTTGGACTAGCGGCTCCTACGAGCAGTACTTC. The full variable domain, completed using reference TRBV28 and TRBJ2-7, is DVKVTQSSRYLVKRTGEKVFLECVQDMDHENMFWYRQDPGLGLRLIYFSYDVKMKEKGDIPEGYSVSREKKERFSLILESASTNQTSMYLCASSPWTSGSYEQYFGPGTRLTVT.

This rearrangement joins TRBV9 to TRBJ2-6; tentative D call: TRBD2 (6 bases). Trimming removed 7 bases at V and 3 bases at J, with 11 bases between. Germline V lookup: CDR1 SGDLS, CDR2 YYNGEE. This CDR3 spans 14 amino acids. The CDR3 nucleotides read TGTGCCAGCCGGGGAGGAGGTGGGGCCAACGTCCTGACTTTC. This gives the protein CASRGGGGANVLTF.

The chain has TRBV28 and TRBJ2-7; D is possibly TRBD1 (6 bases). CDR3 size: 17 residues. The germline gives CDR1 MDHEN, CDR2 SYDVKM. V lost 2 bases, J lost 2 bases, and 19 bases lay in between. The CDR3 nucleotides are TGTGCCAGCAGTTTAAGAAGGAACAGGGCCTCTCCCTACGAGCAGTACTTC. Its protein product is CASSLRRNRASPYEQYF.

The rearrangement joins TRBV5-5 to TRBJ1-3; D gene ambiguous. Germline lookup yields CDR1 SGHKS and CDR2 YYEKEE (reference sequence). V shed 0 bases and J shed 7 bases, with 11 bases lying between them. CDR3 length equals 14 residues. CDR3 loop: CASSLDPRRNTIYF. CDR3 DNA sequence: TGTGCCAGCAGCTTGGATCCAAGGCGGAACACCATATATTTT.

The V and J genes are TRBV15 and TRBJ2-2; 8 bases line up with TRBD1. The CDR3 has 14 residues. The junction had 3 bases not matched to a gene; V was cut back by 7 bases and J by 2 bases. Germline V gene sequence: CDR1 LNHNV, CDR2 YYDKDF (reference sequence). In DNA, the CDR3 is TGTGCCACCACGGACAGGGCTAACACCGGGGAGCTGTTTTTT. Its translation is CATTDRANTGELFF.

This clone was counted once. This chain links TRBV29-1 with TRBJ2-5; 8 bases map to TRBD1. The germline gives CDR1 SQVTM, CDR2 ANQGSEA. The CDR3 is 17 amino acids. Trimming at V came to 3 bases and at J to 5 bases, leaving 17 bases not matched to a gene. DNA for the CDR3: TGCAGCGTTGAGGGCTGGTTACAGGGGGATATGGGGGAGACCCAGTACTTC. It encodes CSVEGWLQGDMGETQYF. The variable domain in full, with the rest retrieved from reference TRBV29-1 and TRBJ2-5, is SAVISQKPSRDICQRGTSLTIQCQVDSQVTMMFWYRQQPGQSLTLIATANQGSEATYESGFVIDKFPISRPNLTFSTLTVSNMSPEDSSIYLCSVEGWLQGDMGETQYFGPGTRLLVL.

CDR3 in DNA: TGTGCCAGCAGTGCAAGAGGGGACACCAATCAGCCCCAGCATTTT. This sequence encodes CASSARGDTNQPQHF. This chain uses TRBV6-1 with TRBJ1-5, with a possible D match to TRBD1 (6 bases). The germline V and J ends were trimmed by 4 bases and 3 bases, with 13 bases remaining between them. Per the germline V gene, CDR1 is MNHNS and CDR2 is SASEGT. This CDR3 spans 15 amino acids.

V is TRBV7-3 and J is TRBJ1-2; 7 nucleotides agree with TRBD1. The CDR3 consists of 14 residues. CDR1 is SGHTA and CDR2 is FQGTGA in the germline V gene. Losses at the gene ends were 0 bases for V and 12 bases for J; bases not matched to a gene: 10. CDR3 coding DNA: TGTGCCAGCAGCTTAACACAGGGGAGAGGGGGCCACACCTTC. This encodes CASSLTQGRGGHTF.

The chain recombines TRBV10-3 with TRBJ2-1; 14 positions agree with TRBD2. From germline, CDR1 is ENHRY and CDR2 SYGVKD. The CDR3 is 15 amino acids. V was clipped by 6 bases and J by 7 bases; unmatched bases: 5. DNA for the CDR3: TGTGCCATCAGGGAAGGGACTAGCGGGAGAAATGAGCAGTTCTTC. Amino acid sequence: CAIREGTSGRNEQFF.

The chain is built from TRBV19 and TRBJ2-3; 8 bases fit TRBD2. Losses at the gene ends were 5 bases for V and 0 bases for J; bases not matched to a gene: 7. The CDR3 consists of 16 residues. Looked up from germline, CDR1 is LNHDA and CDR2 is SQIVND (reference sequence). The CDR3 DNA reads as TGTGCCAGTAGTCCCCGGACGGGGGGGAGCACAGATACGCAGTATTTT. It is translated as CASSPRTGGSTDTQYF.

The genes are TRBV7-9 and TRBJ2-1, with D possibly being TRBD1 (6 bases). CDR3 size: 12 residues. V lost 6 bases and J 10 bases, leaving 13 bases between the germline ends. CDR1 is SEHNR and CDR2 is FQNEAQ in the germline V gene (reference sequence). The CDR3 coding sequence is TGTGCCAGCAGGGACAGTTCTGCGGAGCAGTTCTTC. Translation gives CASRDSSAEQFF. Together with reference TRBV7-9 and TRBJ2-1, the CDR3 gives the full variable domain: DTGVSQNPRHKITKRGQNVTFRCDPISEHNRLYWYRQTLGQGPEFLTYFQNEAQLEKSRLLSDRFSAERPKGSFSTLEIQRTEQGDSAMYLCASRDSSAEQFFGPGTRLTVL.

The rearrangement uses TRBV28 and TRBJ2-5; 8 positions agree with TRBD1. The CDR3 is 16 amino acids. CDR1 and CDR2 from the germline V gene are MDHEN and SYDVKM. V was pared by 3 bases and J by 2 bases, with 8 bases of the junction left unmatched. DNA of the CDR3: TGTGCCAGCAGTTTGGTTGGTTGGGACAGGCAAGAGACCCAGTACTTC. It specifies CASSLVGWDRQETQYF.

The rearrangement uses TRBV5-6 and TRBJ2-5, with 7 bases fitting TRBD2. The CDR3 covers 13 residues. J gave up 7 bases and V 4 bases, and 7 bases lay outside the gene matches. Germline V lookup: CDR1 SGHDT, CDR2 YYEEEE. The CDR3 loop reads CASSPVGRGTQYF. The DNA for the CDR3 is TGTGCCAGCAGCCCCGTGGGGAGGGGGACCCAGTACTTC.

The chain employs TRBV6-1 and TRBJ2-3; perhaps TRBD2 as D (5 bases). The CDR3 runs to 16 residues. V lost 4 bases to trimming and J lost 1 base, with 15 bases between them. Germline CDR1 is MNHNS and CDR2 is SASEGT. In nucleotides, the CDR3 is TGTGCCAGCAGTGTCAGAGGGATTTATGGCACAGATACGCAGTATTTT. It yields the protein CASSVRGIYGTDTQYF.

The chain uses TRBV19 and TRBJ2-7, with a possible D match to TRBD1 (6 bases). V gave up 6 bases and J gave up 0 bases, with 9 bases separating them. Germline CDR1 reads LNHDA; CDR2 reads SQIVND (reference sequence). The CDR3 is made up of 13 amino acids. CDR3 in DNA: TGTGCCAGTAGAAACAGGGCCTCCTACGAGCAGTACTTC. Its translation: CASRNRASYEQYF.

This chain uses TRBV28 with TRBJ1-4, with D perhaps TRBD1 (6 bases). Germline lookup yields CDR1 MDHEN and CDR2 SYDVKM. Deletions cut 4 bases from V and 8 bases from J, with 14 bases between. This CDR3 is 14 amino acids long. The CDR3 coding sequence is TGTGCCAGCAGTTGGGGCAGGGGAGACGAAAAACTGTTTTTT. Its protein product is CASSWGRGDEKLFF.

The gene calls are TRBV5-4 and TRBJ1-2, with TRBD1 identical over 7 bases. V was pared by 4 bases and J by 7 bases, with 13 bases of the junction left unmatched. The CDR3 contains 15 residues. Germline CDR1 and CDR2: SGHNT and YYREEE (reference sequence). In DNA, the CDR3 is TGTGCCAGCAGCAGGAACGAGTTGACAGGGACTGGCTACACCTTC. Protein product: CASSRNELTGTGYTF.

This chain connects TRBV5-6 to TRBJ2-5; 11 nucleotides line up with TRBD2. The germline V gene has CDR1 SGHDT and CDR2 YYEEEE. V trimming: 0 bases; J trimming: 5 bases; junction bases outside the gene matches: 3. The length of the CDR3 is 15 residues. The CDR3 coding sequence is TGTGCCAGCAGCTTGGTAGCGGGGGGGCGGGAGACCCAGTACTTC. It encodes CASSLVAGGRETQYF.

The V call is TRBV19, the J call TRBJ2-5, with TRBD1 identical over 9 bases. Germline values: CDR1 LNHDA, CDR2 SQIVND (reference sequence). V was pared by 5 bases and J by 4 bases, with 8 bases of the junction left unmatched. The CDR3 has 15 residues. The CDR3 is CASSLGTGLRETQYF. The CDR3 nucleotides are TGTGCCAGTAGTCTGGGGACAGGGCTCAGAGAGACCCAGTACTTC.

The CDR3, as DNA: TGTGCCAGTAGTATGGGCAGGGCGGTTGTCGGCCGGAAGAACACTGAAGCTTTCTTT. Translated, it gives CASSMGRAVVGRKNTEAFF. The chain uses TRBV19 and TRBJ1-1; possibly TRBD1 for D (5 bases). The ends were cut back, 3 bases at V and 1 base at J, with 24 bases in the middle. Germline lookup yields CDR1 LNHDA and CDR2 SQIVND (reference sequence). CDR3 length: 19 residues.

V gene TRBV11-2 combines with J gene TRBJ1-6; D possibly corresponds to TRBD1 (6 bases). In germline, CDR1 is SGHAT, CDR2 FQNNGV. The CDR3 spans 17 residues. The V and J ends lost 5 bases and 2 bases respectively, with 16 bases between them. The CDR3 protein is CASSIGRGRAYNSPLHF. The CDR3 region has the DNA TGTGCCAGCAGCATCGGCAGGGGCAGGGCCTATAATTCACCCCTCCACTTT.